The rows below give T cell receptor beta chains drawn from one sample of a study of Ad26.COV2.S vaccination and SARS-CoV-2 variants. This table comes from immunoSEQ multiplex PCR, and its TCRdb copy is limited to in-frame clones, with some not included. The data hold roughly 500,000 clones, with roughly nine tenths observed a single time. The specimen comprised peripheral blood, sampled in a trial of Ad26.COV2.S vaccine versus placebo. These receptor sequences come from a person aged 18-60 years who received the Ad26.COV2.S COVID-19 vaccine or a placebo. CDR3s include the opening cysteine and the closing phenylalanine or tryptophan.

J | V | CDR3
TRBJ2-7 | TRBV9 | CASSVAEGTELYEQYF
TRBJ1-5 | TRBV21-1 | CASTDRGPSTQPQHF
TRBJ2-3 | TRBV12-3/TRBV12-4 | CASSLIDTQYF
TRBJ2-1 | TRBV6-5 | CASSPLAGGHNEQFF
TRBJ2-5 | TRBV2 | CASRSTGYETQYF
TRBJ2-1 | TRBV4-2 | CASSQVDGRGPHNEQFF
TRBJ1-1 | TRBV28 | CASSSGVTLTEAFF
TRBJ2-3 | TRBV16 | CASSQTWGRTDTQYF
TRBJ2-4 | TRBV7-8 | CASSLEQGGYIQYF
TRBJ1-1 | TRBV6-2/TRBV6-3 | CASSRTAEAFF
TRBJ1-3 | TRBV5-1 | CASSLGVSGNTIYF
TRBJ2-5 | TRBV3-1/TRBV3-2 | CASSRPGRKETQYF
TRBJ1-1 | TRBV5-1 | CASSFRASGTEAFF